This TCR beta chain was recovered during a study of Ad26.COV2.S vaccination and SARS-CoV-2 variants. CDR3 length: 15 residues. V lost 5 bases and J lost 3, with 13 bases in between. Germline V gene lookup returns CDR1 MGHRA and CDR2 YSYEKL. As to treatment: over 15 received Ad26.COV2.S at low or high dose, single or two shots; a few received placebo; per-sample allocation not given. Samples analyzed were those drawn on day 63 after the first vaccine or placebo injection. TCRdb's table, derived via immunoSEQ multiplex PCR, lists solely in-frame clones and lacks some. The sample lists approximately 250,000 clones, around 88% occurring once.

The sequenced sample was peripheral blood, obtained in a trial of Ad26.COV2.S vaccine versus placebo. The clonotype originates from a person between 18 and 65 years old who received the Ad26.COV2.S COVID-19 vaccine or a placebo. The J gene is TRBJ1-4, the V gene TRBV4-1; possibly TRBD1 for D (6 bases). The CDR3 region is CASSDEGGANEKLFF. The CDR3 nucleotides are TGCGCCAGCAGCGACGAAGGGGGGGCTAATGAAAAACTGTTTTTT.